This T cell receptor (beta chain) stems from a study of CD8 T cells in ankylosing spondylitis. Study results and limitations: Those disease-linked clones were CD8+; they were also relatively rare in peripheral blood. About 8 highly homologous variants formed a TCR beta motif that appeared characteristic of ankylosing spondylitis blood. Disease-associated clones were reportedly significantly overrepresented in matched ankylosing spondylitis synovial fluid. Previous work reported some of these motif variants in the synovial fluid and blood of reactive arthritis.

Via MiXCR, TCRdb re-called the 5' RACE reads, giving one row per CDR3 protein. The table includes 50,000 to 70,000 distinct CDR3 sequences, approximately 6% detected once. The germline CDR1 and CDR2 sequences are LGHDT and YNNKEL (reference sequence). V was trimmed by 7 bases and J by 0 bases, leaving 15 bases between them. The CDR3 loop spans 16 amino acids. This clonotype has more than one count but fewer than ten. Its target is not known. V is TRBV3-1 and J is TRBJ2-2; D possibly corresponds to TRBD2 (5 bases). The source material was synovial fluid, either unsorted or a sorted T cell fraction (not recorded which). This clonotype originated in a male donor with ankylosing spondylitis. DNA of the CDR3: TGTGCCAGCACTCGGCTCGGGGAGTCGAACACCGGGGAGCTGTTTTTT. It specifies CASTRLGESNTGELFF.